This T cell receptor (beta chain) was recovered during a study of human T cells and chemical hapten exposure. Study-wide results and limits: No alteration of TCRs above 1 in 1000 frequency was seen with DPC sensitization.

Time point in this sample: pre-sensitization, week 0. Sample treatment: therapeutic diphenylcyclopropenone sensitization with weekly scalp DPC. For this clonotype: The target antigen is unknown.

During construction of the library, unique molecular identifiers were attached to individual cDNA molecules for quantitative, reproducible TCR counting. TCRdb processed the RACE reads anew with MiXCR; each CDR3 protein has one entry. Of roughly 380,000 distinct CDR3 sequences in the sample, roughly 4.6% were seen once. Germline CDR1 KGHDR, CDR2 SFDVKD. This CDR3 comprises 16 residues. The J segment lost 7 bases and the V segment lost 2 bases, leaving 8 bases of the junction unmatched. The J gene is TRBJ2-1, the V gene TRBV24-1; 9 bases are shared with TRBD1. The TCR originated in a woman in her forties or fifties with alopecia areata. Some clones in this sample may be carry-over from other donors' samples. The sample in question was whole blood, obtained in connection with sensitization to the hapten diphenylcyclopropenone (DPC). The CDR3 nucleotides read TGTGCCACCAGTGATTCGGGACAGGGTATGTCGAATGAGCAGTTCTTC. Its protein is CATSDSGQGMSNEQFF.